This TCR beta chain was recorded in a study of T cells in Graves' hyperthyroidism and ophthalmopathy. Germline-derived CDR1 and CDR2 are DFQATT and SNEGSKA (reference sequence). V trimming: 6 bases; J trimming: 6 bases; junction bases outside the gene matches: 7. This CDR3 contains 12 residues. Amplified TCR beta CDR3 regions derived from RNA transcripts. HTBI primers were used for first-round RT-PCR of the TCR CDR3. TCRdb re-called the multiplex PCR reads with MiXCR, one entry per CDR3 protein. Among around 300,000 distinct CDR3 sequences listed, approximately 23% were seen once. The diagnostic basis comprised clinical symptoms, serum thyroxine and TRAb, thyroid ultrasound and orbital computed tomography. Whole-study results and caveats: Appearing also in blood were most of the thyroid clonotypes expanded above 0.001.

As to this clonotype: Its antigen is not identified.

The clonotype comes from a man aged 25 to 45 with Graves' ophthalmopathy. The chain links TRBV20-1 to TRBJ2-7, with TRBD1 matching 8 bases. The sequenced material came from blood. The CDR3 protein is CSADRVSGEQYF. Written as DNA, the CDR3 is TGCAGTGCGGACAGGGTGTCGGGCGAGCAGTACTTC.